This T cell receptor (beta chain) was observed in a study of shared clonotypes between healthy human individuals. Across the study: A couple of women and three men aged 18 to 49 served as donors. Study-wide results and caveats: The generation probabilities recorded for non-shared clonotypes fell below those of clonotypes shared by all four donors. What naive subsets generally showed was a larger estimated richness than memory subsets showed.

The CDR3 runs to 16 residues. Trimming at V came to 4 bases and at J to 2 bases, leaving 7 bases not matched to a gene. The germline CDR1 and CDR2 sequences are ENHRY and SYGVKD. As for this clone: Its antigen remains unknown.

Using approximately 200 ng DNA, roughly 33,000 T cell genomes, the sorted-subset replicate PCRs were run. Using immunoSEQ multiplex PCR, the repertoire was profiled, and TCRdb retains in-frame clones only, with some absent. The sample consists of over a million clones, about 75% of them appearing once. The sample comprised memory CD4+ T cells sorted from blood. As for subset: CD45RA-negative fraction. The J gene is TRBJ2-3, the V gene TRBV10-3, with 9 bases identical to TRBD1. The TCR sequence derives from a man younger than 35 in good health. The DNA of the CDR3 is TGTGCCATCAGTGCCTGGACAGGGGTTAACACAGATACGCAGTATTTT. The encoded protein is CAISAWTGVNTDTQYF.